This TCR beta chain was sequenced in a study of tumor and adjacent non-tumor tissue in lung cancer. Study as a whole: The cohort had 12 to 13 adenocarcinoma, 2 squamous cell and 1 small cell patients. Aged about 31 to 80 years, patients included roughly ten men and a handful of women with stage I to III disease. Study results and limitations: Compared with tumor, normal lung showed significantly lower TCR diversity. In normal lung, the top 100 clones were significantly more dominant than in tumor.

Regarding this clonotype: The antigen is undetermined.

Germline V gene data show CDR1 as SGHRS and CDR2 as YFSETQ. The CDR3 sequence is 15 residues long. RNA was extracted from bulk tissue without any cell sorting. A modified ARM-PCR protocol with three rounds of nested PCR amplified TCRbeta. One entry per CDR3 protein, called by TCRdb with MiXCR from the multiplex PCR reads. The sample has over 100,000 distinct CDR3 sequences; 75% are singletons. This sequence was found in a woman aged 60 to 75 with non-small cell lung cancer. The material sequenced was lung tumor tissue. This sequence joins TRBV5-1 and TRBJ2-1; TRBD2 matches at 7 bases. In DNA, the CDR3 is TGCACTAGCAGCTCACTAGCGAGGGGAGACAATGAGCAGTTCTTC. Translated, it gives CTSSSLARGDNEQFF.